This T cell receptor beta chain is drawn from a study of tumor-infiltrating lymphocytes in primary liver carcinoma. Across the whole study: Donors had hepatocellular carcinoma or combined HCC and intrahepatic cholangiocarcinoma. Tumors, staged T1-T3 N0M0, spanned 4.2 to 10 cm.

Germline-derived CDR1 and CDR2 are MDHEN and SYDVKM. This CDR3 is 12 amino acids long. The J segment lost 6 bases and the V segment lost 5 bases, leaving 3 bases of the junction unmatched. A primer in the constant region served to generate TCR beta cDNA from about 480 ng of total RNA. Amplification in three nested multiplex PCR rounds with slightly modified ARM-PCR gave rise to TCR beta libraries. The opening two PCR rounds, around 9 cycles each, paired TRBV1-TRBV30 forward primers with a C-beta reverse primer. A single record per CDR3 protein comes from TCRdb applying MiXCR to the multiplex PCR reads. The repertoire holds about 110,000 distinct CDR3 sequences, around 62% seen once, with approximately 9.9% in the top ten. Bulk tissue was left unsorted, and RNA and DNA were co-extracted from about 20-30 mg of it. Each of the tumor samples contained in excess of 80% viable tumor cells.

The genes are TRBV28 and TRBJ1-2, with TRBD1 identical over 7 bases. The sample consisted of liver tumor tissue from sampling region 1. Noted subset: tumor region T1, superior pole. This clonotype was sampled from a woman aged 55-75 years with primary liver carcinoma and hepatitis B virus infection. The CDR3 reads CASSGQADGYTF. CDR3 in DNA: TGTGCCAGCAGTGGACAGGCCGATGGCTACACCTTC.